These 3 T cell receptor beta chains came from one sample sequenced in a study of T cell responses to AZD1222 COVID-19 vaccine. Some clones are missing from TCRdb's copy, which holds only in-frame ones; the method was immunoSEQ multiplex PCR. The sample lists around 30,000 clones, roughly 92% occurring once. Sequencing used peripheral blood, obtained on day 0 of AZD1222 vaccination. These receptors were obtained from an adult in good health.

The V gene is TRBV5-1, the J gene TRBJ2-1, with D uncertain. The germline V gene has CDR1 SGHRS and CDR2 YFSETQ. This CDR3 comprises 15 residues. Between the trimmed V and J ends, which lost 0 bases and 2 bases, there was a span of 9 bases. Here the CDR3 DNA reads TGCGCCAGCAGCTTGGCCCCAGCGACCTACAATGAGCAGTTCTTC. Its protein is CASSLAPATYNEQFF.

The chain links TRBV19 to TRBJ1-2; D remains unclear. Germline CDR1 is LNHDA and CDR2 is SQIVND (reference sequence). V gave up 8 bases and J gave up 1 base, with 5 bases separating them. The CDR3 has 11 amino acids. The CDR3 DNA reads as TGTGCCAGTTCCCGTAACTATGGCTACACCTTC. It encodes CASSRNYGYTF. Filled out from reference TRBV19 and TRBJ1-2, the complete variable domain reads DGGITQSPKYLFRKEGQNVTLSCEQNLNHDAMYWYRQDPGQGLRLIYYSQIVNDFQKGDIAEGYSVSREKKESFPLTVTSAQKNPTAFYLCASSRNYGYTFGSGTRLTVV.

The rearrangement links TRBV11-2 to TRBJ2-5; weak D call: TRBD2 (5 bases). The V gene lost 1 base and the J gene lost 2 bases, with 8 bases spanning the gap. Germline V lookup: CDR1 SGHAT, CDR2 FQNNGV. The CDR3 consists of 14 residues. DNA of the CDR3: TGTGCCAGCAGCTTAGGAGCGGTGCAAGAGACCCAGTACTTC. Protein product: CASSLGAVQETQYF.